The T cell receptor (beta chain) described here comes from a study of molecular identifiers for immune sequencing clone quantification. CDR3 length: 17 residues. Germline V gene data show CDR1 as SGHAT and CDR2 as FQNNGV. Details on this clonotype: The junction shows a germline mismatch at one end, possibly a read error.

Via MiXCR, TCRdb re-called the PCR reads, giving one row per CDR3 protein. Of about 320,000 distinct CDR3 sequences listed, about 22% are singletons. The sample comprised naive CD8+ T cells from blood, with Jurkat cell RNA spiked in. Subset indicated: FACS-sorted CD8+CD4-CCR7+CD45RA+ naive T cells. The TCR originated in a human donor in good health. Some libraries in this study had Jurkat cell RNA spiked in. This rearrangement joins TRBV11-2 to TRBJ2-1, with 12 nucleotides matching TRBD2. The chain's CDR3 is CASSLRLAGGKDNEQFF. CDR3 nucleotides: TGTGCCAGTAGCTTAAGGCTAGCGGGGGGGAAAGACAATGAGCAGTTCTTC.